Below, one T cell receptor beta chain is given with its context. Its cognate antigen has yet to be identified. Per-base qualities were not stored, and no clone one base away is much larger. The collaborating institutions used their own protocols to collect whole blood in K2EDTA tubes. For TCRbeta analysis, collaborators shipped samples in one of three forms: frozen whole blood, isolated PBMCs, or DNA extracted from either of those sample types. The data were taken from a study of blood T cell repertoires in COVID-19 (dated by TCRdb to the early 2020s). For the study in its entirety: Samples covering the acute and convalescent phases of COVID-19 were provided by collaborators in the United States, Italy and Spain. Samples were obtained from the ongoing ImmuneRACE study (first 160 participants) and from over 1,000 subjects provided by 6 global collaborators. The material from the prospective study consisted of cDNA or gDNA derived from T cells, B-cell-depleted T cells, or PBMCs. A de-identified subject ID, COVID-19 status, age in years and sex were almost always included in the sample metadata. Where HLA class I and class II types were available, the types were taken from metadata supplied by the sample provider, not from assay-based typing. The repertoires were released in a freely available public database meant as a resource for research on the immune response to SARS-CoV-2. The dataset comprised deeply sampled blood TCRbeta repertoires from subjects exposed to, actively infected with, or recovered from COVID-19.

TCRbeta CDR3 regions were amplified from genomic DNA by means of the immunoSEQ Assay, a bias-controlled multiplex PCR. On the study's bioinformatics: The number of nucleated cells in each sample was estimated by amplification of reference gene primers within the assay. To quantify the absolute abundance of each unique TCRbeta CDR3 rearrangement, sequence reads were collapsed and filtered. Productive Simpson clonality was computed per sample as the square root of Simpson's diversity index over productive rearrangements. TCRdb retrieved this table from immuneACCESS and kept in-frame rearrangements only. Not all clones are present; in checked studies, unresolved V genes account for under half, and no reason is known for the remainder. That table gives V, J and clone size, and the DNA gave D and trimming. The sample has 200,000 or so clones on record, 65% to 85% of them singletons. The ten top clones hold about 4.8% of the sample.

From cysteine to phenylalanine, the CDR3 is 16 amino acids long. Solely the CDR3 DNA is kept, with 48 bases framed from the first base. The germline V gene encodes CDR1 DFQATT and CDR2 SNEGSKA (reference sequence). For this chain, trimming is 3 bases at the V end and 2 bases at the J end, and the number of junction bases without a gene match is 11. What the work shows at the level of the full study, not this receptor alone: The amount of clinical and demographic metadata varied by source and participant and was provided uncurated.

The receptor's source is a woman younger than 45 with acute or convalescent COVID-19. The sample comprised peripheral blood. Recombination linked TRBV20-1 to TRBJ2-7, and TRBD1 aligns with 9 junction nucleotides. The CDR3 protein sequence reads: CSASGKPGQGTYEQYF. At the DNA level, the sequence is TGCAGTGCTAGTGGCAAACCGGGACAGGGAACCTACGAGCAGTACTTC.